Shown below are 11 T cell receptor beta chains from a single sample sequenced in a study of cytomegalovirus exposure and HLA in healthy donors. PCR employed 60 Vbeta and 13 Jbeta primers. The data were produced by immunoSEQ multiplex PCR, yet TCRdb's version contains in-frame clones alone and is incomplete. The table has under 75,000 clones, 70% to 85% seen once. The sequenced sample was PBMCs. All receptors come from a human donor in good health.

This clone appeared a single time. The chain recombines TRBV7-9 with TRBJ1-2; TRBD1 might be the D (6 bases). Looked up from germline, CDR1 is SEHNR and CDR2 is FQNEAQ (reference sequence). The CDR3 length is 13 residues. With 5 bases removed from V and 8 bases from J, the gap between germline ends came to 15 bases. The CDR3 is CASSELQGWGYTF. For the CDR3, the DNA is TGTGCCAGCAGCGAACTACAGGGATGGGGCTACACCTTC.

This sequence joins TRBV5-1 and TRBJ2-3; a possible D gene is TRBD2 (7 bases). V was cut by 4 bases and J by 5 bases, with 14 bases left in between. The CDR3 length is 14 residues. CDR1 SGHRS and CDR2 YFSETQ come from the germline V gene. The CDR3 loop is CASSPGGAKDTQYF. CDR3 bases: TGCGCCAGCAGCCCTGGGGGGGCGAAAGATACGCAGTATTTT.

The sample holds one count of this clone. This chain connects TRBV9 to TRBJ2-2, with a weak D call TRBD2 (5 bases). In germline, CDR1 is SGDLS, CDR2 YYNGEE. This CDR3 comprises 16 residues. V was cut by 3 bases and J by 4 bases, with 16 bases left in between. CDR3 region: CASSEAGVPVTGELFF. The DNA of the CDR3 is TGTGCCAGCAGCGAGGCCGGGGTCCCGGTCACCGGGGAGCTGTTTTTT. The full variable domain, in which reference TRBV9 and TRBJ2-2 provide the parts outside the CDR3, is DSGVTQTPKHLITATGQRVTLRCSPRSGDLSVYWYQQSLDQGLQFLIQYYNGEERAKGNILERFSAQQFPDLHSELNLSSLELGDSALYFCASSEAGVPVTGELFFGEGSRLTVL.

The chain has TRBV15 and TRBJ1-5, with TRBD1 identical over 12 bases. This CDR3 is built from 14 residues. V was clipped by 4 bases and J by 7 bases; unmatched bases: 2. Germline V gene lookup returns CDR1 LNHNV and CDR2 YYDKDF (reference sequence). Here the CDR3 DNA reads TGTGCCACCAGCATCGGGACAGGGGGCCAGCCCCAGCATTTT. Translating it yields CATSIGTGGQPQHF.

This clone was observed a single time. V is TRBV2 and J is TRBJ1-2; TRBD1 might be the D (5 bases). The CDR3 extends over 13 amino acids. Germline values: CDR1 SNHLY, CDR2 FYNNEI. V was cut by 7 bases and J by 0 bases, with 9 bases left in between. The chain's CDR3 is CASKTAPNYGYTF. In DNA, the CDR3 is TGTGCCAGCAAGACAGCTCCTAACTATGGCTACACCTTC.

This clone is a singleton in its sample. The V gene is TRBV4-2, the J gene TRBJ1-3; 8 bases map to TRBD1. Germline V CDR1 and CDR2: LGHNA, YNFKEQ. The J segment lost 4 bases and the V segment lost 1 base, leaving 9 bases of the junction unmatched. The CDR3 is 17 residues long. The CDR3 DNA reads TGTGCCAGCAGCCAAGCTCCCCAGGGGGCGGAAGGAAACACCATATATTTT. Its protein is CASSQAPQGAEGNTIYF.

This clone was recorded only once. J is TRBJ2-5 and V is TRBV29-1; D is perhaps TRBD1 (5 bases). The CDR3 extends over 13 amino acids. Germline lookup yields CDR1 SQVTM and CDR2 ANQGSEA. The V end lost 6 bases, the J end lost 3 bases, and 14 bases lay between the germline ends. The CDR3 nucleotides are TGCAGCGTATTCACAGGAGTCAAAGAGACCCAGTACTTC. It translates to CSVFTGVKETQYF. The whole variable domain, filled in from reference TRBV29-1 and TRBJ2-5, reads SAVISQKPSRDICQRGTSLTIQCQVDSQVTMMFWYRQQPGQSLTLIATANQGSEATYESGFVIDKFPISRPNLTFSTLTVSNMSPEDSSIYLCSVFTGVKETQYFGPGTRLLVL.

This clone occurred a few times. This chain joins TRBV11-2 and TRBJ2-1; 10 bases agree with TRBD2. The V gene's germline CDR1 is SGHAT and CDR2 FQNNGV. The CDR3 spans 18 residues. J lost 2 bases, V lost 2 bases, and 9 bases had no gene match. The CDR3 here is CASSLSRLAGRTYNEQFF. CDR3 in DNA: TGTGCCAGCAGCTTATCCCGACTAGCGGGTCGGACCTACAATGAGCAGTTCTTC.

This chain joins TRBV29-1 and TRBJ2-5; D unclear. The germline V gene encodes CDR1 SQVTM and CDR2 ANQGSEA. Trimming left V 4 bases short and J 3 bases short, with 12 bases between. This CDR3 has 13 amino acids. The CDR3 region has the DNA TGCAGCGTTGTGAGTGACATAGAAGAGACCCAGTACTTC. Amino acids: CSVVSDIEETQYF.

The chain employs TRBV30 and TRBJ2-1, with 7 bases fitting TRBD2. Looked up from germline, CDR1 is GTSNPN and CDR2 is SVGIG (reference sequence). The CDR3 sequence is 15 residues long. Trimming removed 0 bases from V and 10 bases from J; junction bases left unmatched: 12. The CDR3 DNA sequence: TGTGCCTGGAGTGTACTCTGGGAACGCGGGAGAGAGCAGTTCTTC. Amino acids: CAWSVLWERGREQFF.

This chain joins TRBV5-1 and TRBJ2-7; 7 bases map to TRBD1. From germline, CDR1 is SGHRS and CDR2 YFSETQ. The CDR3 sequence is 14 residues long. Trimming at V came to 5 bases and at J to 7 bases, leaving 12 bases not matched to a gene. The CDR3 spells CASRPQQGTNEQYF. In nucleotides, the CDR3 is TGCGCCAGCAGACCTCAACAGGGGACGAATGAGCAGTACTTC.